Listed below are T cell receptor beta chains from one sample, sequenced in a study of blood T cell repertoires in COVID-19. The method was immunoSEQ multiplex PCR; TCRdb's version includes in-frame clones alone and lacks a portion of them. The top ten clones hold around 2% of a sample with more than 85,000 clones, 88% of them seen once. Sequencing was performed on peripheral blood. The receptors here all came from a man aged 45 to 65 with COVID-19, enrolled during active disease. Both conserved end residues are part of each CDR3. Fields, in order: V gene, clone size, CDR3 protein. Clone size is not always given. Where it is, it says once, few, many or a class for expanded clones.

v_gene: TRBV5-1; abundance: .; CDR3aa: CASSLEPRGDQPQHF
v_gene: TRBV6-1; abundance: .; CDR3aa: CASSEFVRNTIYF
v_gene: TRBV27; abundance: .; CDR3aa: CASSQSTGWDYGYTF
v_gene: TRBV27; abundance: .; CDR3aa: CASSFGEGTEAFF
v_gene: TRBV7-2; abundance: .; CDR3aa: CASSRRTGQTEAFF
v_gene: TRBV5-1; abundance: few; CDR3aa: CASSYTTGTDGNTIYF
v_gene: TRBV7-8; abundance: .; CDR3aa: CASSQGVGGSNQPQHF
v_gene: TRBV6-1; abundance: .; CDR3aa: CASSERGLAGGLAKNIQYF
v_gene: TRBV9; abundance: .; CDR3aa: CASSASGTRSAPQHF
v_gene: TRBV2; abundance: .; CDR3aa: CASSETSSGNTIYF
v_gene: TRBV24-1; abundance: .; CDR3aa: CATSDRLAGGPRNEQFF